This is a list of T cell receptor beta chains from one sample in a study of CD8+ T cells in alopecia areata. Sequencing used immunoSEQ multiplex PCR; TCRdb keeps in-frame clones, though not all of them. The sample holds 140,000 to 150,000 clones, about 56% seen once. Source: CD8+ T cells sorted from blood, taken at week 4, from a patient treated with tofacitinib. Receptors were obtained from a human donor with alopecia areata. The CDR3 runs from the conserved cysteine through the conserved F or W. The order of the fields is clone size, J gene, V gene, D gene, CDR3 DNA, CDR3 protein. The D gene is left open where the match is weak. A clone size is listed for some rows: how often the clone was seen (once, few, many), or a class if it is expanded.

few	TRBJ2-1	TRBV6-5	NA	TGTGCCAGCAGCGATCTAGATAAACCCTACAATGAGCAGTTCTTC	CASSDLDKPYNEQFF
NA	TRBJ1-5	TRBV25-1	NA	TGTGCCAGCAGTGATGGGGACGGCAGGCAGCCCCAGCATTTT	CASSDGDGRQPQHF
NA	TRBJ2-7	TRBV7-9	NA	TGTGCCAGCAGCTTAGGGGACTCCTCCTACGAGCAGTACTTC	CASSLGDSSYEQYF
NA	TRBJ2-7	TRBV30	NA	TGTGCCTGGGGCAAGGACGGCTACGAGCAGTACTTC	CAWGKDGYEQYF
few	TRBJ2-3	TRBV14	NA	TGTGCCAGCAGCCAAGCGGATACGCAGTATTTT	CASSQADTQYF
many	TRBJ2-1	TRBV10-3	NA	TGTGCCATCAGTGACGGCGGAGTCTACAATGAGCAGTTCTTC	CAISDGGVYNEQFF
once	TRBJ1-2	TRBV5-6	NA	TGTGCCAGCAGCCAAGGACTGGGTGACACCTTC	CASSQGLGDTF
NA	TRBJ1-5	TRBV13	NA	TGTGCCAGCAGCTTAGGGGCGGCTAATAGCAATCAGCCCCAGCATTTT	CASSLGAANSNQPQHF
NA	TRBJ2-7	TRBV30	TRBD1	TGTGCCTGGGGGACAGGTTCGGGGTTTTACGAGCAGTACTTC	CAWGTGSGFYEQYF
NA	TRBJ1-1	TRBV4-1	TRBD1	TGCGCCAGCAGCCAGGAACAGGGGCAAGTGGAAGCTTTCTTT	CASSQEQGQVEAFF
NA	TRBJ2-3	TRBV7-9	NA	TGTGCCAGCAGCCCGGACCTTCGACCAGATACGCAGTATTTT	CASSPDLRPDTQYF
NA	TRBJ1-2	TRBV30	TRBD1	TGTGCCTGGTACAGGGGGCGTATCTATGGCTACACCTTC	CAWYRGRIYGYTF
NA	TRBJ2-5	TRBV6-6	NA	TGTGCCAGCAGTTACTCATTGGTTTCACGAGAGACCCAGTACTTC	CASSYSLVSRETQYF
NA	TRBJ1-2	TRBV7-9	NA	TGTGCCAGCAGCTTAGCCTCAGGGGACTATGGCTACACCTTC	CASSLASGDYGYTF